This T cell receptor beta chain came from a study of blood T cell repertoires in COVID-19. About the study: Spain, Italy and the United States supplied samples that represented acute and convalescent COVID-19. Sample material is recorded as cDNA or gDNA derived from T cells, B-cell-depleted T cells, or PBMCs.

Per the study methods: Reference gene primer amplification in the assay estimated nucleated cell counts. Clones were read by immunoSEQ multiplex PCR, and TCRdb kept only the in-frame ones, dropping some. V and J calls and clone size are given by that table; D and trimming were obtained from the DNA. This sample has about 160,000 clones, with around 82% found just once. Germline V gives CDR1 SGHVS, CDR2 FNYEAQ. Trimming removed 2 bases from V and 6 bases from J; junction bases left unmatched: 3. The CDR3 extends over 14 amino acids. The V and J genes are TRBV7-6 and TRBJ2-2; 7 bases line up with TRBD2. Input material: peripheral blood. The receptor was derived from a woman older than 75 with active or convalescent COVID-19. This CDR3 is CASSLRLAPGELFF. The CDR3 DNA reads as TGTGCCAGCAGCTTAAGACTAGCCCCCGGGGAGCTGTTTTTT. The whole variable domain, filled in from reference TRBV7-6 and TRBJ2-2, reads GAGVSQSPRYKVTKRGQDVALRCDPISGHVSLYWYRQALGQGPEFLTYFNYEAQQDKSGLPNDRFSAERPEGSISTLTIQRTEQRDSAMYRCASSLRLAPGELFFGEGSRLTVL.